Following are 24 T cell receptor beta chains from one sample sequenced in a study of blood T cell repertoires in COVID-19. Only in-frame clones appear in the TCRdb table, and some are missing; sequencing was by immunoSEQ multiplex PCR. The top ten hold over 6% of the sample, which has fewer than 130,000 clones, 72% seen once. Sequenced sample: peripheral blood. The source is a woman aged 60-75 years with acute or convalescent COVID-19.

This chain links TRBV7-8 with TRBJ2-7, with 15 bases matching TRBD2. With 4 bases clipped from V and 12 bases from J, the junction kept 7 bases outside the gene matches. CDR1 and CDR2 from the germline V gene are SGHVS and FQNEAQ. CDR3 length equals 14 residues. This chain's CDR3 is CASSSGLAGGDWYF. The CDR3 nucleotides are TGTGCCAGCAGCTCTGGACTAGCGGGGGGGGATTGGTACTTC.

This chain joins TRBV7-9 and TRBJ1-1; D is ambiguous. This CDR3 region has 11 residues. Germline V gives CDR1 SEHNR, CDR2 FQNEAQ (reference sequence). The V gene lost 8 bases and the J gene lost 2 bases, with 6 bases spanning the gap. The CDR3 protein is CASATNTEAFF. CDR3 nucleotide sequence: TGTGCCAGCGCAACTAACACTGAAGCTTTCTTT. Full variable domain (outside the CDR3, taken from reference TRBV7-9 and TRBJ1-1): DTGVSQNPRHKITKRGQNVTFRCDPISEHNRLYWYRQTLGQGPEFLTYFQNEAQLEKSRLLSDRFSAERPKGSFSTLEIQRTEQGDSAMYLCASATNTEAFFGQGTRLTVV.

Only a few counts were recorded for this clone. The V call is TRBV5-1, the J call TRBJ1-3, with 8 bases fitting TRBD1. The CDR3 has 14 amino acids. J was trimmed by 5 bases and V by 4 bases; bases with no gene match: 5. The germline CDR1 and CDR2 sequences are SGHRS and YFSETQ. The CDR3 DNA follows: TGCGCCAGCAGCGTGACAGGGGAGAGAAACACCATATATTTT. Its translation is CASSVTGERNTIYF.

The chain combines TRBV5-1 with TRBJ1-2; no firm D call. The CDR3 runs to 17 residues. Trimming stripped 0 bases from V and 1 base from J, with 16 bases between. Germline-derived CDR1 and CDR2 are SGHRS and YFSETQ. CDR3 bases: TGCGCCAGCAGCTTGGTGAGTGCGGTACGGAGTAACTATGGCTACACCTTC. Protein sequence: CASSLVSAVRSNYGYTF.

The J gene is TRBJ2-1, the V gene TRBV24-1; D is ambiguous. The CDR3 loop spans 15 amino acids. The V gene's germline CDR1 is KGHDR and CDR2 SFDVKD. V shed 4 bases and J shed 4 bases, with 13 bases lying between them. CDR3 sequence: CATSEAASDYNEQFF. CDR3 bases: TGTGCCACCAGTGAGGCGGCCTCTGATTACAATGAGCAGTTCTTC.

The gene calls are TRBV18 and TRBJ1-1; TRBD1 matches 7 bases. The CDR3 loop spans 12 amino acids. Germline assignment: CDR1 KGHSH and CDR2 LQKENI. The ends lost 4 bases at V and 10 bases at J; junction bases unmatched: 6. The CDR3 loop reads CASSLRQGGAFF. The CDR3, as DNA: TGTGCCAGCTCACTTAGACAGGGAGGAGCTTTCTTT.

The CDR3 spells CASSFREYGYTF. In nucleotides, the CDR3 is TGTGCCAGCAGCTTCAGGGAATATGGCTACACCTTC. The gene calls are TRBV7-2 and TRBJ1-2; TRBD1 might be the D (5 bases). Trimming took 3 bases from V and 5 from J, leaving 7 bases between them. There are 12 residues in the CDR3. Germline V gene lookup returns CDR1 SGHTA and CDR2 FQGNSA. The variable domain in full, with the rest retrieved from reference TRBV7-2 and TRBJ1-2, is GAGVSQSPSNKVTEKGKDVELRCDPISGHTALYWYRQSLGQGLEFLIYFQGNSAPDKSGLPSDRFSAERTGGSVSTLTIQRTQQEDSAVYLCASSFREYGYTFGSGTRLTVV.

This rearrangement joins TRBV6-5 to TRBJ1-6; possibly TRBD1 for D (6 bases). There are 13 residues in the CDR3. V was clipped by 6 bases and J by 7 bases, with 10 bases between them. Germline V lookup: CDR1 MNHEY, CDR2 SVGAGI. As DNA, the CDR3 is TGTGCCAGCAGATGGACAGCGAATTCACCCCTCCACTTT. Amino acid sequence: CASRWTANSPLHF.

The chain carries TRBV19 and TRBJ1-1, with unresolved D. Germline CDR1 reads LNHDA; CDR2 reads SQIVND (reference sequence). Trimming pared 0 bases from V and 10 bases from J, leaving 21 bases between. CDR3 length: 16 amino acids. In DNA form, the CDR3 reads TGTGCCAGTAGTATAGATTTAGAGGCAGCCCGTTCCAGAGCTTTCTTT. Residues: CASSIDLEAARSRAFF.

V usage is TRBV10-3 and J usage is TRBJ1-4; possibly TRBD1 for D (6 bases). V lost 3 bases and J lost 4, with 15 bases in between. CDR3 length: 16 residues. Looked up from germline, CDR1 is ENHRY and CDR2 is SYGVKD. CDR3 residues: CAISDSGGEVNEKLFF. The CDR3 region has the DNA TGTGCCATCAGTGATTCGGGGGGCGAGGTTAATGAAAAACTGTTTTTT.

The chain is built from TRBV7-9 and TRBJ1-4, with D tentatively TRBD1 (5 bases). Trimming left V 5 bases short and J 8 bases short, with 15 bases between. The length of the CDR3 is 14 residues. Germline-derived CDR1 and CDR2 are SEHNR and FQNEAQ (reference sequence). The CDR3 here is CASSQKGYGEKLFF. The CDR3 DNA reads TGTGCCAGCAGCCAGAAGGGGTACGGAGAAAAACTGTTTTTT.

This sequence joins TRBV10-3 and TRBJ2-1, with D tentatively TRBD1 (5 bases). This CDR3 has 12 amino acids. Trimming took 4 bases from V and 7 from J, leaving 8 bases between them. CDR1 and CDR2 from the germline V gene are ENHRY and SYGVKD. CDR3 in DNA: TGTGCCATCAGTGTCAGGGTAAATGAGCAGTTCTTC. It codes for CAISVRVNEQFF.

This rearrangement joins TRBV4-2 to TRBJ2-1, with D possibly matching TRBD2 (5 bases). The V gene lost 4 bases and the J gene lost 0 bases, with 10 bases spanning the gap. Germline lookup yields CDR1 LGHNA and CDR2 YNFKEQ. There are 15 residues in the CDR3. This CDR3 is CASSRGLNSYNEQFF. CDR3 in DNA: TGTGCCAGCAGCCGAGGACTGAACTCCTACAATGAGCAGTTCTTC.

The V and J genes are TRBV2 and TRBJ2-3; no reliable D call. The CDR3 length is 13 residues. CDR1 and CDR2 (germline): SNHLY, FYNNEI. V lost 3 bases and J lost 6, with 10 bases in between. The CDR3 loop is CASSDRPWDTQYF. The CDR3 DNA reads TGTGCCAGCAGTGACAGGCCATGGGATACGCAGTATTTT.

The rearrangement uses TRBV30 and TRBJ1-2, with a possible D match to TRBD1 (5 bases). The V end was cut by 2 bases, the J end by 6 bases, with 13 bases between. The CDR3 runs to 13 residues. Per germline, CDR1 GTSNPN and CDR2 SVGIG (reference sequence). DNA of the CDR3: TGTGCCTGGAGTAGTGGGGCAGGCCATGGCTACACCTTC. This sequence encodes CAWSSGAGHGYTF.

The V and J genes are TRBV30 and TRBJ1-2; 10 bases are shared with TRBD1. This CDR3 is built from 14 residues. V trimming: 5 bases; J trimming: 8 bases; junction bases outside the gene matches: 11. Germline V gives CDR1 GTSNPN, CDR2 SVGIG (reference sequence). CDR3 sequence: CAWSPGQGNGGYTF. CDR3 bases: TGTGCCTGGTCTCCGGGACAGGGGAATGGAGGCTACACCTTC.

This sequence joins TRBV5-1 and TRBJ2-3, with a tentative D call TRBD1 (5 bases). The CDR3 extends over 15 amino acids. The V end was cut by 3 bases, the J end by 2 bases, with 13 bases between. Germline V gene lookup returns CDR1 SGHRS and CDR2 YFSETQ. Here the CDR3 reads CASSWKVQDTDTQYF. The CDR3 DNA sequence: TGCGCCAGCAGCTGGAAGGTACAGGACACAGATACGCAGTATTTT.

The chain links TRBV18 to TRBJ1-1, with D hard to call. This CDR3 comprises 15 residues. CDR1 KGHSH and CDR2 LQKENI come from the germline V gene. Trimming left V 6 bases short and J 2 bases short, with 16 bases between. This chain's CDR3 is CASSSGGSLNTEAFF. The CDR3 DNA follows: TGTGCCAGCTCCTCTGGCGGATCCCTTAACACTGAAGCTTTCTTT.

V is TRBV5-1 and J is TRBJ1-1; a weak D match, TRBD1 (5 bases). The CDR3 is 14 residues long. The germline CDR1 and CDR2 sequences are SGHRS and YFSETQ. V dropped 2 bases and J dropped 4 bases, with 12 bases sitting between them. The CDR3 region is CASSFGGGGTEAFF. CDR3 DNA: TGCGCCAGCAGCTTCGGAGGCGGGGGCACTGAAGCTTTCTTT.

The chain couples TRBV3-1 (or the pseudogene TRBV3-2) to TRBJ2-7; a weak D match, TRBD2 (6 bases). Germline V gives CDR1 LGHDT, CDR2 YNNKEL (reference sequence). The CDR3 covers 13 residues. Trimming removed 4 bases from V and 2 bases from J, with 9 bases in between. This CDR3 reads CASSLGGTYEQYF. The CDR3 bases are TGTGCCAGCAGCCTTGGGGGGACCTACGAGCAGTACTTC.

The rearrangement links TRBV28 to TRBJ1-1; a weak D match, TRBD1 (6 bases). The germline V gene has CDR1 MDHEN and CDR2 SYDVKM. This CDR3 region has 12 residues. Between the trimmed V and J ends, which lost 1 base and 10 bases, there was a span of 10 bases. CDR3 region: CASSLLGGRAFF. DNA of the CDR3: TGTGCCAGCAGTTTATTAGGGGGACGAGCTTTCTTT.

V gene TRBV21-1 combines with J gene TRBJ1-1; the table's D call of TRBD1 was not tested on the DNA. TRBV21-1 is given as a pseudogene. CDR3 length equals 13 residues. This CDR3 reads CASSKARRGRAFF. In nucleotides, the CDR3 is TGTGCCAGCAGCAAAGCGCGAAGGGGGCGAGCTTTCTTT.

The chain recombines TRBV6-2 or TRBV6-3 with TRBJ1-1; 8 positions match TRBD1. Germline CDR1 reads MNHEY; CDR2 reads SVGEGT. The CDR3 has 17 residues. Losses at the gene ends were 6 bases for V and 1 base for J; bases not matched to a gene: 13. The CDR3 DNA follows: TGTGCCAGCAGCCAGGCGGCAGGGGGCTTCGAGAACACTGAAGCTTTCTTT. Residues: CASSQAAGGFENTEAFF.

The chain has TRBV2 and TRBJ2-7; D is possibly TRBD1 (5 bases). The CDR3 totals 12 residues. Germline V gene data show CDR1 as SNHLY and CDR2 as FYNNEI. V lost 6 bases and J lost 2, with 8 bases in between. The CDR3 reads CASRGRPYEQYF. The DNA for the CDR3 is TGTGCCAGCAGGGGGCGTCCCTACGAGCAGTACTTC.